This T cell receptor beta chain was captured by sequencing in a study of radiation and T cells in renal cell carcinoma. On the study more broadly: Nephrectomy followed 15 Gy stereotactic body radiation by 4 weeks.

The table came from immunoSEQ multiplex PCR; TCRdb's copy has only in-frame clones and leaves some out. The sample includes roughly 150,000 clones, 80% to 90% of them seen just once. CDR1 and CDR2 from the germline V gene are SGHKS and YYEKEE (reference sequence). V was pared by 0 bases and J by 1 base, with 16 bases between. This CDR3 has 17 residues. Time point here: blood 2 weeks post-SBRT. The sample's treatment: 15 Gy SBRT to primary tumor, nephrectomy 4 weeks later. This chain connects TRBV5-5 to TRBJ1-2, with D possibly matching TRBD1 (6 bases). The clonotype originates from a woman aged 45-65 years with renal cell carcinoma. This specimen consisted of blood, obtained from a patient whose treatment included radiotherapy and nephrectomy. The CDR3 here is CASSLAVDSLLNYGYTF. For the CDR3, the DNA is TGTGCCAGCAGCTTGGCCGTGGACAGCCTCCTTAACTATGGCTACACCTTC.